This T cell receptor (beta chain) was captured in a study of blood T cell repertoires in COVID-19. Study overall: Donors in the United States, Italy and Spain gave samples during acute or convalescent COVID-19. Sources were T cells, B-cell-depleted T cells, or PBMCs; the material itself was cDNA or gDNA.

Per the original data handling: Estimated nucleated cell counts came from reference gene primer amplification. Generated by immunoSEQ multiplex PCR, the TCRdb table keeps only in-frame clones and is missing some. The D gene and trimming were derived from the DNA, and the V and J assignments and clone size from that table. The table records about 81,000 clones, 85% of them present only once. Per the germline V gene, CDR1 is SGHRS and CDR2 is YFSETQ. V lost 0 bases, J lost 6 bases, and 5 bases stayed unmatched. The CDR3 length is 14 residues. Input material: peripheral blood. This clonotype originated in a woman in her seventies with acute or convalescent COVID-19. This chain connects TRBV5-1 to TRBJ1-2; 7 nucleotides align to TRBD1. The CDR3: CASSLASQGDGYTF. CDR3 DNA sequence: TGCGCCAGCAGCTTGGCTTCGCAGGGGGATGGCTACACCTTC.